The rows below give T cell receptor beta chains drawn from one sample of a study of blood T cells in healthy people across ages. Each CDR3 protein gets one entry after TCRdb re-called the 5' RACE reads with MiXCR. Among 600,000 to 900,000 distinct CDR3 sequences listed, under 30% were seen once. These records were also assigned to another study, of T cells of mothers and their children.

The sequencing input was blood. These receptors all stem from a boy aged 5-17 years in good health. CDR3s include the opening cysteine and the closing phenylalanine or tryptophan. The D gene is left open where the match is weak. Clone size is not always given. Where it is, it says once, few, many or a class for expanded clones.

v_gene,j_gene,abundance,d_gene,CDR3nt,CDR3aa
TRBV29-1,TRBJ2-7,.,.,TGCAGCGTTGAAGTGGGCGGCAGGTACGAGCAGTACTTC,CSVEVGGRYEQYF
TRBV29-1,TRBJ1-1,few,.,TGCAGCGTTGAATCCCGGGCAGTTGAAGCTTTCTTT,CSVESRAVEAFF
TRBV6-1,TRBJ2-3,.,.,TGTGCCAGCAGCCAAGAACATAGCACAGATACGCAGTATTTT,CASSQEHSTDTQYF
TRBV6-5,TRBJ1-4,.,.,TGTGCCAGCAGTTACTCGATGGCGGATAATGAAAAACTGTTTTTT,CASSYSMADNEKLFF
TRBV30,TRBJ2-5,.,.,TGTGCCTGGAGGCGCGGGGGCCGGGAGACCCAGTACTTC,CAWRRGGRETQYF
TRBV6-5,TRBJ2-5,many,.,TGTGCCAGCAGTTACGGAGGGGGAAACTTCCAAGAGACCCAGTACTTC,CASSYGGGNFQETQYF
TRBV7-9,TRBJ2-7,few,.,TGTGCCAGCAGTCGCGGGCTGAACGAGCAGTACTTC,CASSRGLNEQYF
TRBV15,TRBJ1-2,.,TRBD1,TGTGCCACCAGCGGTGACAGGGCGGGCTACACCTTC,CATSGDRAGYTF
TRBV5-5,TRBJ1-2,few,.,TGTGCCAGCAGCTCCTCCGGACAGAGCTACACCTTC,CASSSSGQSYTF
TRBV29-1,TRBJ2-7,few,.,TGCAGCGTTGTGGGCAGGGGTCTCTCCTACGAGCAGTACTTC,CSVVGRGLSYEQYF
TRBV2,TRBJ1-2,few,.,TGTGCCAGCAGTGAACGATCAGCGCCCTATGGCTACACCTTC,CASSERSAPYGYTF
TRBV7-3,TRBJ2-5,many,.,TGTGCCAGCAGCGGGGGCCGGAGCCAAGAGACCCAGTACTTC,CASSGGRSQETQYF
TRBV5-1,TRBJ1-1,.,.,TGCGCCAGCAGCTTACTCCCCCGGCAGGTTAACACTGAAGCTTTCTTT,CASSLLPRQVNTEAFF
TRBV20-1,TRBJ2-5,.,.,TGCAGTGCCTCACTAGTAGTGGGCCAAGAGACCCAGTACTTC,CSASLVVGQETQYF
TRBV7-6,TRBJ2-5,few,TRBD1,TGTGCCAGCAGCGCAAGTGGACAGGTGGGAGAGACCCAGTACTTC,CASSASGQVGETQYF
TRBV4-1,TRBJ2-7,.,.,TGCGCCAGCAGCCAACGGGGGGCTAACTCCTACGAGCAGTACTTC,CASSQRGANSYEQYF
TRBV5-1,TRBJ1-3,many,.,TGCGCCAGCAGCTTGGGGCGGATCTCTGGAAACACCATATATTTT,CASSLGRISGNTIYF
TRBV6-5,TRBJ1-4,.,.,TGTGCCAGCAGTTACTCGACCAGGGTGGGGGAAAAACTGTTTTTT,CASSYSTRVGEKLFF
TRBV7-9,TRBJ2-3,few,TRBD1,TGTGCCAGCAGCGAATGGGGACAGGGTAACACAGATACGCAGTATTTT,CASSEWGQGNTDTQYF
TRBV15,TRBJ1-2,few,.,TGTGCCACCAGCAGGACAGAGCCCAACTATGGCTACACCTTC,CATSRTEPNYGYTF
TRBV11-1,TRBJ2-2,few,.,TGTGCCAGCAGCCAGATCCCCCTGAACACCGGGGAGCTGTTTTTT,CASSQIPLNTGELFF
TRBV4-2,TRBJ2-4,.,.,TGTGCCAGCAGCCAAGAGAGAATAGGATTAGCCAAAAACATTCAGTACTTC,CASSQERIGLAKNIQYF
TRBV5-1,TRBJ2-3,.,TRBD2,TGCGCCAGCAGCGACAAGCGGGGGGGAACAGATACGCAGTATTTT,CASSDKRGGTDTQYF
TRBV28,TRBJ2-5,few,.,TGTGCCAGCAGCCCGCCCGGGGCGGAGGAGACCCAGTACTTC,CASSPPGAEETQYF
TRBV14,TRBJ2-7,.,.,TGTGCCAGCAGCCACCGGGGGGCCACCCACGACGAGCAGTACTTC,CASSHRGATHDEQYF
TRBV7-9,TRBJ2-5,.,.,TGTGCCAGCAGCTTACAGGACCCGGGGACGGAGACCCAGTACTTC,CASSLQDPGTETQYF
TRBV12-3/TRBV12-4,TRBJ2-2,.,TRBD1,TGTGCCAGCAGGATACCGGGACAGGGAAACACCGGGGAGCTGTTTTTT,CASRIPGQGNTGELFF
TRBV2,TRBJ2-7,few,.,TGTGCCAGCAGCATGAAGGGCTACGAGCAGTACTTC,CASSMKGYEQYF
TRBV27,TRBJ2-7,.,TRBD1,TGTGCCAGCAGTGGGACAGGGTTGCACGAGCAGTACTTC,CASSGTGLHEQYF
TRBV10-3,TRBJ2-4,.,.,TGTGCCATCAAATCGGACAGTCGTACAGCCAAAAACATTCAGTACTTC,CAIKSDSRTAKNIQYF
TRBV9,TRBJ2-4,.,.,TGTGCCAGCAGCGTAGACCCCGGCGGGGCCAAAAACATTCAGTACTTC,CASSVDPGGAKNIQYF
TRBV20-1,TRBJ1-2,few,TRBD1,TGCAGTGCTAGGGACAGGGAAAAGGACTATGGCTACACCTTC,CSARDREKDYGYTF
TRBV27,TRBJ1-4,.,.,TGTGCCAGCAGTTTATCGTCCCCAACTAATGAAAAACTGTTTTTT,CASSLSSPTNEKLFF
TRBV5-5,TRBJ1-4,.,TRBD1,TGTGCCAGCAGCTCAGGGGGCGCGGTCTGGGAAAAACTGTTTTTT,CASSSGGAVWEKLFF
TRBV12-3/TRBV12-4,TRBJ2-5,few,.,TGTGCCAGCACCTGGGGTAGCCTACGAGAGACCCAGTACTTC,CASTWGSLRETQYF
TRBV28,TRBJ1-2,.,.,TGTGCCAGCAGTTTACCGGGACGCCTTAACTATGGCTACACCTTC,CASSLPGRLNYGYTF
TRBV20-1,TRBJ2-1,.,.,TGCAGTGCTAGAGATCCCCTCGGGACCAACATCAATGAGCAGTTCTTC,CSARDPLGTNINEQFF
TRBV19,TRBJ2-6,.,.,TGTGCCAGCAATGGGGGCTTCTCTGGGGCCAACGTCCTGACTTTC,CASNGGFSGANVLTF
TRBV29-1,TRBJ2-2,few,.,TGCAGCGTTGAAGATGCGGGCCCCGGGGAGCTGTTTTTT,CSVEDAGPGELFF
TRBV9,TRBJ2-3,.,.,TGTGCCAGCAGCCCCCGGCATTGGGGCACAGATACGCAGTATTTT,CASSPRHWGTDTQYF
TRBV27,TRBJ2-5,.,.,TGTGCCAGCAGTCCATTGACCCGGAGGGAGCAGTACTTC,CASSPLTRREQYF